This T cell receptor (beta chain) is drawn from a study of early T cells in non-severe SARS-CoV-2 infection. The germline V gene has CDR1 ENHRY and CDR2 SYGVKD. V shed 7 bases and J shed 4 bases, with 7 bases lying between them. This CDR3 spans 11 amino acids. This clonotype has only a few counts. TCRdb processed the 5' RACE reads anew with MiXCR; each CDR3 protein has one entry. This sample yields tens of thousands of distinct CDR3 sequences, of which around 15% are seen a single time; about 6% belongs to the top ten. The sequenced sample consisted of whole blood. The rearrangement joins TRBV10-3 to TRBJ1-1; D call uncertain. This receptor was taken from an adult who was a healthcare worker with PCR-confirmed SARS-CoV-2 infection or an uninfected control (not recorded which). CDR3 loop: CAITEGTEAFF. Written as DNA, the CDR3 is TGTGCCATCACCGAAGGCACTGAAGCTTTCTTT.